Listed below are T cell receptor beta chains from one sample, sequenced in a study of blood T cells in healthy people across ages. MiXCR, applied by TCRdb to the 5' RACE reads, yields one record per CDR3 protein. This table holds about 1.4 million distinct CDR3 sequences, approximately 59% found once. The specimen sequenced was blood. Receptor source: a man aged 18 to 30 in good health. Both conserved end residues are part of each CDR3. Fields, in order: V gene, D gene, J gene, CDR3 protein, CDR3 DNA. The D gene is left open where the match is weak.

>TRBV7-6|TRBD1|TRBJ2-3
CAEGGTGVPDTQYF
TGTGCCGAGGGGGGGACAGGGGTTCCAGATACGCAGTATTTT
>TRBV7-2|TRBD2|TRBJ2-6
CASSPGTSGRRIGANVLTF
TGTGCCAGCAGCCCCGGGACTAGCGGGAGGCGGATAGGGGCCAACGTCCTGACTTTC
>TRBV27|NA|TRBJ2-7
CASSKLGPAFYEQYF
TGTGCCAGCAGTAAACTGGGGCCTGCCTTCTACGAGCAGTACTTC
>TRBV27|TRBD1|TRBJ2-7
CASSLDRARGNEQYF
TGTGCCAGCAGTTTAGACAGGGCAAGGGGCAACGAGCAGTACTTC
>TRBV7-2|TRBD1|TRBJ2-7
CASSPYGTGGSSYEQYF
TGTGCCAGCAGCCCCTACGGGACAGGGGGCAGTTCCTACGAGCAGTACTTC
>TRBV11-2|NA|TRBJ2-1
CASSHFGKGEQFF
TGTGCCAGCAGCCACTTCGGGAAAGGTGAGCAGTTCTTC
>TRBV5-1|NA|TRBJ2-6
CASSLESGRSSGVNVLTF
TGCGCCAGCAGCTTGGAATCCGGAAGGAGCTCTGGGGTCAACGTCCTGACTTTC
>TRBV7-9|TRBD2|TRBJ2-2
CASSFVAGGHTGELFF
TGTGCCAGCAGCTTTGTTGCGGGGGGTCACACCGGGGAGCTGTTTTTT
>TRBV5-1|NA|TRBJ2-4
CASQDTKNIQYF
TGCGCCAGCCAGGACACAAAAAACATTCAGTACTTC
>TRBV5-1|NA|TRBJ2-1
CASNVGVHNEQFF
TGCGCCAGCAACGTGGGGGTCCACAATGAGCAGTTCTTC
>TRBV20-1|TRBD2|TRBJ2-1
CSARDLAGGYYNEQFF
TGCAGTGCTAGAGATCTCGCGGGAGGGTACTACAATGAGCAGTTCTTC
>TRBV4-2|NA|TRBJ2-2
CASSQGHRANTGELFF
TGTGCCAGCAGCCAAGGACACAGAGCCAACACCGGGGAGCTGTTTTTT
>TRBV20-1|NA|TRBJ2-1
CSATWNEQFF
TGCAGTGCAACGTGGAATGAGCAGTTCTTC
>TRBV7-2|NA|TRBJ2-3
CAGSFPPQGSSTDTQYF
TGTGCCGGCAGCTTCCCCCCTCAGGGGTCTAGCACAGATACGCAGTATTTT
>TRBV7-9|NA|TRBJ2-2
CASSLYENTGELFF
TGTGCCAGCAGCTTGTACGAGAACACCGGGGAGCTGTTTTTT
>TRBV5-1|NA|TRBJ2-1
CVSSFKAGNNNEQFF
TGCGTCAGCAGCTTCAAGGCAGGGAACAACAATGAGCAGTTCTTC
>TRBV7-2|TRBD1|TRBJ1-4
CASSLEQGGNEKLFF
TGTGCCAGCAGCTTAGAGCAGGGGGGAAATGAAAAACTGTTTTTT
>TRBV2|NA|TRBJ2-2
CASNWQGTNTGELFF
TGTGCCAGCAACTGGCAGGGAACAAACACCGGGGAGCTGTTTTTT
>TRBV20-1|NA|TRBJ1-2
CSASGIAYGYTF
TGCAGTGCCAGTGGAATAGCCTATGGCTACACCTTC